A selection of T cell receptor beta chains follows, all from one sample in a study of blood T cells in healthy people across ages. TCRdb called the 5' RACE reads again in MiXCR, with one record for every CDR3 protein. The profile shows 650,000 to 1,000,000 distinct CDR3 sequences, roughly 35% of them singletons. Sequencing was performed on blood. These receptors all stem from a man aged 18 to 30 in good health. The CDR3 runs from the conserved cysteine through the conserved F or W. A D gene is named only where the DNA matches it firmly. Size is stated for part of the rows, as once, few or many counts, or as a class when the clone is expanded.

clone_size d_call j_call v_call cdr3_nt cdr3_aa
NA NA TRBJ2-7 TRBV12-3/TRBV12-4 TGTGCCAGCAGTTCAGGACCCGGGAATGAGCAGTACTTC CASSSGPGNEQYF
few TRBD2 TRBJ2-1 TRBV11-2 TGTGCCAGCAGCTTAGAGGGTAGCGGGTTTTATGGCAATGAGCAGTTCTTC CASSLEGSGFYGNEQFF
few TRBD2 TRBJ2-3 TRBV4-1 TGCGCCAGCAGCCAAGATACCCTAGCGGGGGGTTATACGCAGTATTTT CASSQDTLAGGYTQYF
NA TRBD2 TRBJ2-1 TRBV29-1 TGCAGCGTTGAAGCGGGGGGTAGCTCCTACAATGAGCAGTTCTTC CSVEAGGSSYNEQFF
many NA TRBJ2-7 TRBV3-1 TGTGCCAGCAGCCAAGCGTCCCCGGGGATCGACGAGCAGTACTTC CASSQASPGIDEQYF
NA NA TRBJ1-3 TRBV7-9 TGTGCCAGCAGCGGCCCGGGCAGGGGAAACACCATATATTTT CASSGPGRGNTIYF
few TRBD2 TRBJ2-1 TRBV20-1 TGCAGTGCTAACCTCTGGGCTAGCGGGGACAATGAGCAGTTCTTC CSANLWASGDNEQFF
NA TRBD1 TRBJ1-2 TRBV20-1 TGCAGTGCTAGCACACAGCCAAGGGGACAGTGGGGCTACACCTTC CSASTQPRGQWGYTF
NA NA TRBJ1-5 TRBV6-2/TRBV6-3 TGTGCCAGCACCCATGGACAGAAACAGCCCCAGCATTTT CASTHGQKQPQHF
few TRBD1 TRBJ1-6 TRBV10-3 TGTGCCATCAGCCACCGGGACAGTGATTCACCCCTCCACTTT CAISHRDSDSPLHF
NA NA TRBJ2-5 TRBV5-1 TGCGCCAGCAGCTTGTTCATGGGACCTCAAGAGACCCAGTACTTC CASSLFMGPQETQYF
NA NA TRBJ2-7 TRBV6-2/TRBV6-3 TGTGCCAGCTGGGCGTCTAACTCCTACGAGCAGTACTTC CASWASNSYEQYF
NA NA TRBJ1-1 TRBV7-9 TGTGCCAGCGGCTTATTGGGGACACCGAATTCGAACACTGAAGCTTTCTTT CASGLLGTPNSNTEAFF
NA NA TRBJ1-6 TRBV20-1 TGCAGTGCTAGAGATTCTGGGCAGGCAGGAGCCAATTCACCCCTCCACTTT CSARDSGQAGANSPLHF
NA NA TRBJ2-6 TRBV25-1 TGTGCCAGCAGTGGAAGCCCCGTGGCTGGGGCCAACGTCCTGACTTTC CASSGSPVAGANVLTF
NA NA TRBJ2-5 TRBV4-2 TGTGCCAGCAGCCGGGGTTTACCTGGGGCTGTGGATGAGCAGTATTTC CASSRGLPGAVDEQYF
many NA TRBJ1-2 TRBV25-1 TGTGCCAGCAGTGGCGCCCTGACCGGATATGGCTACACCTTC CASSGALTGYGYTF
NA NA TRBJ2-7 TRBV27 TGTGCCAGCAGCAAGCAGAACTCCTACAATGAGCAGTACTTC CASSKQNSYNEQYF